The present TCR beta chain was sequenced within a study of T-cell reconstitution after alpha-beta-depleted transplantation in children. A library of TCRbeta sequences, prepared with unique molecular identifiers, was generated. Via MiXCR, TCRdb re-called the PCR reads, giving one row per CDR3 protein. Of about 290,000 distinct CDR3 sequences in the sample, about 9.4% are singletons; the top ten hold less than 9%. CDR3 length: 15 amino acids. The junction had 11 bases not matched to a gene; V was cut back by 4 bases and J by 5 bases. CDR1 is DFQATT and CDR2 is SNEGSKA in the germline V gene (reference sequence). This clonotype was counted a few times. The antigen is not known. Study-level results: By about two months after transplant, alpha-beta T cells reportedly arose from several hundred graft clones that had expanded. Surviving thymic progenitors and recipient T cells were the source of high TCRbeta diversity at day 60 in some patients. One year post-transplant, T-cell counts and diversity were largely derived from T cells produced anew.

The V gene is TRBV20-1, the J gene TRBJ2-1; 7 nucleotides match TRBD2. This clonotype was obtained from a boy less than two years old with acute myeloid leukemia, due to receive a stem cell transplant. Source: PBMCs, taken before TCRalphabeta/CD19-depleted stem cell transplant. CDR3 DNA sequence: TGCAGTGCTAACCGCCCAGCGGGATTTGACAATGAGCAGTTCTTC. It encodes CSANRPAGFDNEQFF.